What follows are 13 T cell receptor beta chains derived from one specimen sequenced in a study of blood T cell repertoires in COVID-19. Assay used: immunoSEQ multiplex PCR; TCRdb lists only in-frame clones, some missing. The sample yields 20,000 to 30,000 clones, around 90% seen once. The sequencing input was peripheral blood. The source is a man between 65 and 85 years old with active COVID-19.

As DNA, the CDR3 is TGTGCCAGCTCGCAAGGGGGACAAGAGACCCAGTACTTC. As protein: CASSQGGQETQYF. This chain links TRBV18 with TRBJ2-5, with a tentative D call TRBD1 (6 bases). The V end lost 6 bases, the J end lost 2 bases, and 10 bases lay between the germline ends. The germline CDR1 and CDR2 sequences are KGHSH and LQKENI. CDR3 length equals 13 residues.

The chain links TRBV9 to TRBJ2-1; 11 bases agree with TRBD2. The germline V gene has CDR1 SGDLS and CDR2 YYNGEE. This CDR3 is 16 amino acids long. V trimming: 4 bases; J trimming: 4 bases; junction bases outside the gene matches: 7. This CDR3 reads CASSTSGTSGYNEQFF. The CDR3 DNA reads as TGTGCCAGCAGCACTTCAGGGACTAGCGGTTACAATGAGCAGTTCTTC.

This sequence joins TRBV24-1 and TRBJ1-2, with D tentatively TRBD1 (6 bases). This CDR3 is 13 amino acids long. Germline CDR1 KGHDR, CDR2 SFDVKD. Between the trimmed V and J ends, which lost 2 bases and 8 bases, there was a span of 11 bases. CDR3 region: CATSDSRDIGYTF. DNA for the CDR3: TGTGCCACCAGTGATTCCCGGGACATCGGCTACACCTTC.

This clone was seen once. The V call is TRBV7-9, the J call TRBJ2-1, with D possibly matching TRBD2 (6 bases). Trimming cost V 0 bases and J 10 bases, with 22 bases left between them. Germline assignment: CDR1 SEHNR and CDR2 FQNEAQ (reference sequence). The CDR3 is made up of 17 amino acids. CDR3 amino acids: CASSLAPHRELQSEQFF. DNA for the CDR3: TGTGCCAGCAGCTTAGCCCCACATCGGGAGCTCCAATCGGAGCAGTTCTTC.

In this sample, this clone turned up a few times. The chain combines TRBV2 with TRBJ2-7; D remains unclear. Germline CDR1 is SNHLY and CDR2 is FYNNEI. Deletions cut 6 bases from V and 6 bases from J, with 9 bases between. This CDR3 contains 11 residues. DNA for the CDR3: TGTGCCAGCAGGAGTTCAGGCGAGCAGTACTTC. Amino acid sequence: CASRSSGEQYF.

This clone came up once. DNA for the CDR3: TGTGCCAGTACCCCCCAGGGTTTCGACGAGCAGTACTTC. This encodes CASTPQGFDEQYF. The rearrangement joins TRBV19 to TRBJ2-7, with a possible D match to TRBD1 (5 bases). Germline V gene sequence: CDR1 LNHDA, CDR2 SQIVND (reference sequence). Trimming pared 7 bases from V and 5 bases from J, leaving 15 bases between. The CDR3 has 13 residues.

This clone was counted once. This rearrangement joins TRBV4-3 to TRBJ2-2; D call uncertain. The germline V and J ends were trimmed by 4 bases and 5 bases, with 11 bases remaining between them. The CDR3 is 14 residues long. Germline CDR1 and CDR2: LGHNA and YSLEER. The CDR3 region is CASSPSLETGELFF. The CDR3 DNA follows: TGCGCCAGCAGCCCGAGCTTAGAGACCGGGGAGCTGTTTTTT.

Only one count was recorded for this clone. Germline and junction disagree at one end, which may indicate a read error. The CDR3: CASNQLAGGRETQYF. In nucleotides, the CDR3 is TGTGCCAGCAACCAACTAGCGGGGGGGCGGGAGACCCAGTACTTC. V gene TRBV3-1 (or the pseudogene TRBV3-2) combines with J gene TRBJ2-5, with 13 bases matching TRBD2. Germline assignment: CDR1 LGHDT and CDR2 YNNKEL (reference sequence). CDR3 length: 15 amino acids.

The J gene is TRBJ1-2, the V gene TRBV7-9; 7 positions match TRBD1. In germline, CDR1 is SEHNR, CDR2 FQNEAQ (reference sequence). V was clipped by 1 base and J by 4 bases; unmatched bases: 6. The CDR3 totals 15 residues. CDR3 sequence: CASSLERQGTYGYTF. The CDR3 DNA follows: TGTGCCAGCAGCTTAGAGAGACAGGGAACCTATGGCTACACCTTC.

The V and J genes are TRBV27 and TRBJ2-1; 16 bases map to TRBD2. This CDR3 is 17 amino acids long. The germline V gene has CDR1 MNHEY and CDR2 SMNVEV (reference sequence). V was clipped by 10 bases and J by 9 bases; unmatched bases: 15. CDR3 region: CAIQNKGGLAGGGEQFF. The CDR3 DNA follows: TGTGCCATCCAAAATAAGGGGGGACTAGCGGGAGGGGGTGAGCAGTTCTTC.

V usage is TRBV7-3 and J usage is TRBJ1-1, with TRBD1 matching 7 bases. The CDR3 totals 13 residues. Per germline, CDR1 SGHTA and CDR2 FQGTGA. V was pared by 5 bases and J by 10 bases, with 10 bases of the junction left unmatched. CDR3 sequence: CASSPGTVKVAFF. CDR3 DNA sequence: TGTGCCAGCAGCCCCGGGACAGTTAAGGTAGCTTTCTTT.

Here the CDR3 reads CASSLPYEQYF. The CDR3, as DNA: TGTGCCAGCAGCCTCCCCTACGAGCAGTACTTC. This rearrangement joins TRBV7-3 to TRBJ2-7; D not resolved. V lost 5 bases and J 2 bases, leaving 4 bases between the germline ends. In germline, CDR1 is SGHTA, CDR2 FQGTGA. The CDR3 is 11 residues long.

This chain links TRBV28 with TRBJ1-3, with 10 bases matching TRBD1. The CDR3 loop spans 21 amino acids. Losses at the gene ends were 3 bases for V and 3 bases for J; bases not matched to a gene: 20. The germline gives CDR1 MDHEN, CDR2 SYDVKM. The CDR3 sequence: CASSFPRTGGRLGPYGNTIYF. The CDR3 region has the DNA TGTGCCAGCAGTTTTCCAAGGACAGGGGGTCGGCTGGGTCCGTATGGAAACACCATATATTTT.